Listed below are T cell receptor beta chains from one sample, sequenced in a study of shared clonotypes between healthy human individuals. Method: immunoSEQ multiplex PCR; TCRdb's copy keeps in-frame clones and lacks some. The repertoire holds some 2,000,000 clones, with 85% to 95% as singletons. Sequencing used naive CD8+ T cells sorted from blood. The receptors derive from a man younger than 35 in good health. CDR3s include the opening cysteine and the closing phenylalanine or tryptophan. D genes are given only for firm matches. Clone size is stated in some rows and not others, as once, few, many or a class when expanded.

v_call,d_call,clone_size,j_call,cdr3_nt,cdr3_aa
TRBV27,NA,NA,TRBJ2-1,TGTGCCAGCAGCCTCAGGGGAGGTGAGCAGTTCTTC,CASSLRGGEQFF
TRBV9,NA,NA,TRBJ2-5,TGTGCCAGCAGCGTAGATGGCGGGCTGCGGACCCAGTACTTC,CASSVDGGLRTQYF
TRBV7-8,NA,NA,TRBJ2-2,TGTGCCAGCAGCTTTCTAGGGGAAGCGAACACCGGGGAGCTGTTTTTT,CASSFLGEANTGELFF
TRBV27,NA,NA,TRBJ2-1,TGTGCCAGCAGTTTACGTACAGGGAACAATGAGCAGTTCTTC,CASSLRTGNNEQFF
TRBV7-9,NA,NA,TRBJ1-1,TGTGCCAGCAGCCCTAATGGGGCTGAAGCTTTCTTT,CASSPNGAEAFF
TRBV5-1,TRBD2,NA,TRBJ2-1,TGCGCCAGCAGCTTGGCTAGCGGGATATACAATGAGCAGTTCTTC,CASSLASGIYNEQFF
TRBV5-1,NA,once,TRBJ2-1,TGCGCCAGCAGCCTGCTCGGGAATGAGCAGTTCTTC,CASSLLGNEQFF
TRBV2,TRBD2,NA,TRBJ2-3,TGTGCCAGCAGTGAAGTCGGGGAGGGGATCACAGATACGCAGTATTTT,CASSEVGEGITDTQYF
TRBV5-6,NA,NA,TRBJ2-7,TGTGCCAGCAGCTTACTTCACGAGCAGTACTTC,CASSLLHEQYF
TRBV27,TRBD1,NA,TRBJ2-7,TGTGCCAGCAGTCTCGGACAGGGTAATGACTACGAGCAGTACTTC,CASSLGQGNDYEQYF
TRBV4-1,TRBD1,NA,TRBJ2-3,TGCGCCAGCAGCCAACGGAACGCGGACAGGGGGCCGGCAGATACGCAGTATTTT,CASSQRNADRGPADTQYF
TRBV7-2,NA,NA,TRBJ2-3,TGTGCCAGCAGCCCATTCGGACTCGACACAGATACGCAGTATTTT,CASSPFGLDTDTQYF
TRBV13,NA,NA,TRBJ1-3,TGTGCCAGCAGCTTAGGCCACGGAAACACCATATATTTT,CASSLGHGNTIYF
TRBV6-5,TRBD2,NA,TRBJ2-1,TGTGCCAGCTTCGGACTAGACGACAATGAGCAGTTCTTC,CASFGLDDNEQFF
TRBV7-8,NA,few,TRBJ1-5,TGTGCCAGCAGCTTATCACCAGAACATCAGCCCCAGCATTTT,CASSLSPEHQPQHF
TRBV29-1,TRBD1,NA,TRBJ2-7,TGCAGCGTAAAGGACAGGGGGCCCTCCTACGAGCAGTACTTC,CSVKDRGPSYEQYF
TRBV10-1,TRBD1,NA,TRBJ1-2,TGCGCCAGCAGCCTAGGGACAGCCGGAGGCTACACCTTC,CASSLGTAGGYTF
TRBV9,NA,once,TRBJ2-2,TGTGCCAGCAGCCCGGTGCCAGGGTCTTACACCGGGGAGCTGTTTTTT,CASSPVPGSYTGELFF
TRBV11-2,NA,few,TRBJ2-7,TGTGCCAGCAGCTTAGGACAGACCTCCTACGAGCAGTACTTC,CASSLGQTSYEQYF
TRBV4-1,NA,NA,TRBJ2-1,TGCGCCAGCAGCCAAGCGGACTCGATTGTCTATGAGCAGTTCTTC,CASSQADSIVYEQFF
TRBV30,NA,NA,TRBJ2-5,TGTGCCTGGAGTCTCCCCCGGAGTCTAGTCCAAGAGACCCAGTACTTC,CAWSLPRSLVQETQYF
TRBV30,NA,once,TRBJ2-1,TGTGCCTGGACCGAACTAGGGGAAAGCTCCTACAATGAGCAGTTCTTC,CAWTELGESSYNEQFF
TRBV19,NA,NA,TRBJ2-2,TGTGCCAGTAGTATGAACAGGAACACCGGGGAGCTGTTTTTT,CASSMNRNTGELFF
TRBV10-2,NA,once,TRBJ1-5,TGCGCCAGCAGTGATTTTCAGACCGGGCTGTTTGGGCCCCAGCATTTT,CASSDFQTGLFGPQHF
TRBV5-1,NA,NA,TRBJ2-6,TGCGCCAGCAGCTTGGCGCAGGGCCCGGGGCCTGGGGCCAACGTCCTGACTTTC,CASSLAQGPGPGANVLTF
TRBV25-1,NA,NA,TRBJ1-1,TGTGCCAGCAGTGAATATGCGGGAATAGGCACTGAAGCTTTCTTT,CASSEYAGIGTEAFF
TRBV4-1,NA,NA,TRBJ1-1,TGCGCCAGCAGCCAAGGGGCAGGTTACTCAGCTTTCTTT,CASSQGAGYSAFF
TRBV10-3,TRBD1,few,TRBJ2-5,TGTGCCATCAGTCAACAGGGGGCTGAGGAGACCCAGTACTTC,CAISQQGAEETQYF
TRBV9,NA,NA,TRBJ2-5,TGTGCCAGCAGCGCGCCCCTAGCGAATCAAGAGACCCAGTACTTC,CASSAPLANQETQYF
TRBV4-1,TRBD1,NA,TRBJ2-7,TGCGCCAGCAGCCAAGAACGACAGGGTTCCTACGAGCAGTACTTC,CASSQERQGSYEQYF